The TCR beta chain described here comes from a study of a mutant IDH1 vaccine in newly diagnosed glioma. On the study more broadly: The study gave patients eight vaccinations in weeks 1, 3, 5, 7, 11, 15, 19, 23. Most patients had radiochemotherapy with temozolomide before enrollment; others had one alone. The study, taken as a whole, reports: Pseudoprogression appeared independent of alterations in top peripheral clonotypes.

Time point in this sample: week 11, during vaccination. The investigators gave 300 ug of mutant IDH1 20-mer peptide in each vaccine dose, together with topical imiquimod. Profiling relied on immunoSEQ multiplex PCR, and the TCRdb table lists in-frame clones only, not all of them. Of 50,000 to 75,000 clones listed, roughly 80% are singletons. Per germline, CDR1 MGHRA and CDR2 YSYEKL. The CDR3 totals 11 residues. Trimming removed 2 bases at V and 7 bases at J, with 3 bases between. With regard to this clone: Its antigen is unidentified.

The sample here was PBMCs, taken from a glioma patient whose treatment included an IDH1 peptide vaccine. The chain has TRBV4-1 and TRBJ2-1; no clear D gene. The sequence came from a man over 45 with glioma. The chain's CDR3 is CASSQSNEQFF. The CDR3 DNA follows: TGCGCCAGCAGCCAATCTAATGAGCAGTTCTTC.